This passage covers 30 T cell receptor beta chains from one sample sequenced in a study of cytomegalovirus exposure and HLA in healthy donors. PCR amplification relied on 60 Vbeta primers (plus 13 Jbeta primers). Using immunoSEQ multiplex PCR, the repertoire was profiled, and TCRdb retains in-frame clones only, with some absent. The sample has tens of thousands of clones, approximately 72% seen once. Sequencing used PBMCs. Every receptor here comes from a middle-aged man in good health and CMV-seropositive.

V and J are TRBV5-3 and TRBJ1-5; perhaps TRBD1 as D (5 bases). TRBV5-3 is designated an ORF whose function remains uncertain. V gave up 10 bases and J gave up 10 bases, with 24 bases separating them. The CDR3 length is 14 residues. For the CDR3, the DNA is TGTGCCCGACGCTTGGGGAGGGGAGGAAATCCCCAGCATTTT. This translates into CARRLGRGGNPQHF.

The chain is built from TRBV4-2 and TRBJ2-1; possible D gene TRBD2, 6 bases. Germline V CDR1 and CDR2: LGHNA, YNFKEQ. This CDR3 region has 16 residues. The germline V and J ends were trimmed by 6 bases and 0 bases, with 15 bases remaining between them. The CDR3 loop reads CASRPSGSSSYNEQFF. Written as DNA, the CDR3 is TGTGCCAGCAGACCGAGCGGGTCAAGCTCCTACAATGAGCAGTTCTTC.

The CDR3 is CASSEVSSNQPQHF. CDR3 DNA sequence: TGTGCCAGCAGTGAAGTGAGTAGCAATCAGCCCCAGCATTTT. The gene calls are TRBV6-5 and TRBJ1-5; unclear D gene. V lost 5 bases, J lost 0 bases, and 8 bases lay in between. The CDR3 runs to 14 residues. The germline gives CDR1 MNHEY, CDR2 SVGAGI.

The chain uses TRBV19 and TRBJ1-1; D might be TRBD1 (6 bases). Germline values: CDR1 LNHDA, CDR2 SQIVND (reference sequence). The CDR3 consists of 12 residues. Trimming removed 3 bases from V and 11 bases from J, with 13 bases in between. CDR3 in amino acids: CASSIPGERAFF. The CDR3 bases are TGTGCCAGTAGTATCCCAGGGGAAAGGGCTTTCTTT.

The V and J genes are TRBV7-3 and TRBJ2-1, with a weak D call TRBD1 (6 bases). V dropped 3 bases and J dropped 4 bases, with 10 bases sitting between them. The CDR3 length is 14 residues. CDR1 and CDR2 from the germline V gene are SGHTA and FQGTGA. This CDR3 reads CASSFQGQYNEQFF. The CDR3 nucleotides read TGTGCCAGCAGCTTCCAGGGGCAATACAATGAGCAGTTCTTC.

This chain connects TRBV10-3 to TRBJ1-2; 8 bases align to TRBD1. The V and J ends lost 6 bases and 4 bases, in that order; junction bases with no gene match: 7. This CDR3 is built from 14 residues. Germline CDR1 is ENHRY and CDR2 is SYGVKD. The CDR3 protein is CAISPGQGTYGYTF. For the CDR3, the DNA is TGTGCCATCAGCCCCGGACAGGGAACCTATGGCTACACCTTC.

V and J are TRBV4-1 and TRBJ2-5; 7 positions agree with TRBD2. The better agreement between TRBJ2-7 and the DNA end casts doubt on the J call. The length of the CDR3 is 17 residues. Germline loops: CDR1 MGHRA, CDR2 YSYEKL. The CDR3 nucleotides read TGCGCCAGCAGCCCCCCGTTGAAAGGAGCGGGATACTACGAGCAGTACTTC. It encodes CASSPPLKGAGYYEQYF.

This clone appeared a single time. The genes are TRBV27 and TRBJ2-1, with a weak D call TRBD2 (5 bases). The CDR3 is made up of 14 amino acids. CDR1 and CDR2 from the germline V gene are MNHEY and SMNVEV (reference sequence). V was trimmed by 6 bases and J by 3 bases, leaving 12 bases between them. CDR3 loop: CASSRGPNYNEQFF. The CDR3 DNA reads as TGTGCCAGCAGCAGAGGGCCCAACTACAATGAGCAGTTCTTC.

This clone was seen a few times. The CDR3 DNA is TGTGCCAGCAGCTTACAGGGAGGGGACACTGAAGCTTTCTTT. This codes for CASSLQGGDTEAFF. The rearrangement links TRBV7-8 to TRBJ1-1, with D possibly being TRBD1 (5 bases). Germline V gene data show CDR1 as SGHVS and CDR2 as FQNEAQ. The length of the CDR3 is 14 residues. V was pared by 2 bases and J by 3 bases, with 10 bases between.

The chain's CDR3 is CASSTTTDTQYF. CDR3 DNA sequence: TGTGCCAGCAGCACTACTACAGATACGCAGTATTTT. J is TRBJ2-3 and V is TRBV7-9; no clear D gene. This CDR3 is 12 amino acids long. The V gene's germline CDR1 is SEHNR and CDR2 FQNEAQ (reference sequence). V lost 5 bases, J lost 3 bases, and 6 bases lay in between.

This clone was seen many times. This sequence joins TRBV18 and TRBJ2-2, with D perhaps matching TRBD1 (5 bases). Germline V gene data show CDR1 as KGHSH and CDR2 as LQKENI. V dropped 6 bases and J dropped 0 bases, with 17 bases sitting between them. The CDR3 spans 17 residues. CDR3 in DNA: TGTGCCAGCTCCCGAAACGCAGGGCGTGCGAACACCGGGGAGCTGTTTTTT. Protein: CASSRNAGRANTGELFF. The variable domain in full, completed from reference TRBV18 and TRBJ2-2, reads NAGVMQNPRHLVRRRGQEARLRCSPMKGHSHVYWYRQLPEEGLKFMVYLQKENIIDESGMPKERFSAEFPKEGPSILRIQQVVRGDSAAYFCASSRNAGRANTGELFFGEGSRLTVL.

The CDR3 region has the DNA TGCGCCAGCAGCCCCCCTCAGGCAAGACCCTACGAGCAGTACTTC. This gives the protein CASSPPQARPYEQYF. The chain has TRBV4-1 and TRBJ2-7, with D unresolved. Trimming stripped 4 bases from V and 2 bases from J, with 15 bases between. The germline V gene has CDR1 MGHRA and CDR2 YSYEKL. This CDR3 region has 15 residues.

The chain employs TRBV19 and TRBJ2-7; 9 bases line up with TRBD1. Germline V gives CDR1 LNHDA, CDR2 SQIVND (reference sequence). This CDR3 region has 13 residues. J lost 4 bases, V lost 5 bases, and 3 bases had no gene match. The CDR3 bases are TGTGCCAGTAGTTCGGACAGGGGTTACGAGCAGTACTTC. Protein product: CASSSDRGYEQYF. Full variable domain (outside the CDR3, taken from reference TRBV19 and TRBJ2-7): DGGITQSPKYLFRKEGQNVTLSCEQNLNHDAMYWYRQDPGQGLRLIYYSQIVNDFQKGDIAEGYSVSREKKESFPLTVTSAQKNPTAFYLCASSSDRGYEQYFGPGTRLTVT.

J is TRBJ2-1 and V is TRBV29-1, with D possibly TRBD1 on 8 matching bases. The CDR3 extends over 16 amino acids. Germline V gene sequence: CDR1 SQVTM, CDR2 ANQGSEA. Trimming took off 7 bases at V and 6 bases at J, with 25 bases between the two ends. Here the CDR3 DNA reads TGCAGCGGTGTGTACGTGTTGGACAGGGAGGGCAATGAGCAGTTCTTC. Amino acid sequence: CSGVYVLDREGNEQFF.

This rearrangement joins TRBV7-9 to TRBJ2-7; no clear D. CDR1 is SEHNR and CDR2 is FQNEAQ in the germline V gene (reference sequence). Trimming took off 2 bases at V and 4 bases at J, with 9 bases between the two ends. The CDR3 is 13 amino acids. The DNA of the CDR3 is TGTGCCAGCAGCTTACGTCGCGGTTACGAGCAGTACTTC. As protein: CASSLRRGYEQYF.

The rearrangement joins TRBV7-2 to TRBJ2-7; the D is unclear. This CDR3 spans 14 amino acids. V lost 1 base and J lost 4, with 11 bases in between. Germline assignment: CDR1 SGHTA and CDR2 FQGNSA. The chain's CDR3 is CASSLGASSYEQYF. In nucleotides, the CDR3 is TGTGCCAGCAGCTTAGGGGCCAGTTCATACGAGCAGTACTTC.

About this clone: The CDR3 does not end in the conserved phenylalanine or tryptophan, so this is likely a read error. The rearrangement links TRBV29-1 to TRBJ2-2; possible D gene TRBD1, 5 bases. The germline CDR1 and CDR2 sequences are SQVTM and ANQGSEA. The V end was cut by 0 bases, the J end by 1 base, with 9 bases between. This CDR3 has 15 amino acids. The CDR3 bases are TGCAGCGTTGAAGATCTAGGACAGAACACCGGGGAGCTGTTTTTG. This sequence encodes CSVEDLGQNTGELFL.

This clone was observed once. This sequence joins TRBV6-5 and TRBJ1-2; D gene ambiguous. CDR1 is MNHEY and CDR2 is SVGAGI in the germline V gene. The V and J ends lost 6 bases and 5 bases respectively, with 13 bases between them. This CDR3 spans 13 amino acids. The CDR3 is CASSTSGLYGYTF. The CDR3 coding sequence is TGTGCCAGCAGCACCAGCGGGCTTTATGGCTACACCTTC.

The chain uses TRBV4-1 and TRBJ2-3; possible D gene TRBD2, 6 bases. Germline assignment: CDR1 MGHRA and CDR2 YSYEKL. This CDR3 is built from 15 residues. Trimming left V 4 bases short and J 4 bases short, with 15 bases between. CDR3: CASSRTAGISDTQYF. CDR3 nucleotides: TGCGCCAGCAGCCGAACGGCGGGGATCTCAGATACGCAGTATTTT.

This chain's CDR3 is CAISGYSGSGSYNEQFF. The CDR3 region has the DNA TGTGCCATCAGTGGGTATAGCGGGAGTGGGTCCTACAATGAGCAGTTCTTC. The V and J genes are TRBV10-3 and TRBJ2-1, with 9 bases matching TRBD2. The CDR3 consists of 17 residues. The V gene's germline CDR1 is ENHRY and CDR2 SYGVKD. With V trimmed by 4 bases and J by 1 base, 8 bases remained unmatched.

CDR3: CASSQDGDSSYEQYF. For the CDR3, the DNA is TGTGCCAGCAGCCAAGATGGGGACAGTTCCTACGAGCAGTACTTC. This chain joins TRBV11-2 and TRBJ2-7; TRBD1 aligns across 7 bases. The CDR3 contains 15 residues. Trimming took 5 bases from V and 1 from J; bases not matched to a gene: 8. Germline V gene data show CDR1 as SGHAT and CDR2 as FQNNGV.

The chain has TRBV6-5 and TRBJ1-5; D may be TRBD1 (6 bases). CDR3 size: 14 residues. Trimming removed 3 bases from V and 5 bases from J, with 11 bases in between. The germline V gene encodes CDR1 MNHEY and CDR2 SVGAGI. The CDR3, as DNA: TGTGCCAGCAGTTATACAGGGCCGGATCAGCCCCAGCATTTT. It encodes CASSYTGPDQPQHF.

The chain employs TRBV11-2 and TRBJ2-1, with no clear D. V was pared by 6 bases and J by 2 bases, with 17 bases between. The CDR3 sequence is 16 residues long. In germline, CDR1 is SGHAT, CDR2 FQNNGV. The CDR3 region is CASRPIGSNTYNEQFF. DNA of the CDR3: TGTGCCAGCAGACCGATTGGCTCCAATACCTACAATGAGCAGTTCTTC.

The chain recombines TRBV6-6 with TRBJ2-5; the D is unclear. Germline V CDR1 and CDR2: MNHNY, SVGAGI (reference sequence). The CDR3 extends over 13 amino acids. Between the trimmed V and J ends, which lost 2 bases and 5 bases, there was a span of 9 bases. The CDR3 DNA follows: TGTGCCAGCAGTTACCCGGGTACCGAGACCCAGTACTTC. Protein product: CASSYPGTETQYF.

Worth noting for this clone: The final CDR3 position lacks the conserved phenylalanine or tryptophan, pointing to a likely read error. The CDR3 nucleotides are TGTGCCTCGAGTGTATTGGTCGCGTCTGAAGCTTTCTTG. Encoded protein: CASSVLVASEAFL. The chain uses TRBV30 and TRBJ1-1, with D unresolved. The CDR3 has 13 amino acids. The germline gives CDR1 GTSNPN, CDR2 SVGIG (reference sequence).

Concerning this clone itself: The junction departs from germline at one end; a sequencing error may be responsible. The chain combines TRBV28 with TRBJ2-1; no clear D. CDR3 size: 17 residues. CDR1 and CDR2 (germline): MDHEN, SYDVKM. CDR3 residues: CASSLESIDRYYNEPFF. CDR3 coding DNA: TGTGCCAGCAGTTTGGAGTCTATAGACCGGTATTACAATGAGCCGTTCTTC.

The chain has TRBV19 and TRBJ2-5, with D tentatively TRBD2 (6 bases). The J call may be in error: the DNA end matches TRBJ2-7 better. The germline gives CDR1 LNHDA, CDR2 SQIVND (reference sequence). The CDR3 is made up of 13 amino acids. As DNA, the CDR3 is TGTGCCAGTAGTATGTACGGGGGAGGCGAGCAGTACTTC. It is translated as CASSMYGGGEQYF.

The CDR3 DNA reads as TGTGCCACCCTCCCTGGGGGGGCGAGCAATCAGCCCCAGCATTTT. Translating it yields CATLPGGASNQPQHF. The chain combines TRBV28 with TRBJ1-5, with TRBD1 as a possible D gene (6 bases). CDR3 length: 15 residues. V shed 10 bases and J shed 1 base, with 17 bases lying between them. Germline V gene sequence: CDR1 MDHEN, CDR2 SYDVKM.

The chain is built from TRBV30 and TRBJ1-5; 7 bases agree with TRBD1. CDR3 size: 15 residues. V shed 3 bases, J shed 0 bases, and the junction held 5 bases outside the gene matches. The V gene's germline CDR1 is GTSNPN and CDR2 SVGIG (reference sequence). As DNA, the CDR3 is TGTGCCTGGAGCAGACAGGGAGCTAGCAATCAGCCCCAGCATTTT. Translation: CAWSRQGASNQPQHF.

The CDR3 DNA is TGTGCCAGCAGTTACAGCGGGAGGGTCTACGAGCAGTACTTC. Translating gives CASSYSGRVYEQYF. This chain connects TRBV6-5 to TRBJ2-7, with 10 positions matching TRBD2. The V segment lost 2 bases and the J segment 3 bases; nucleotides outside the gene matches: 1. Germline CDR1 and CDR2: MNHEY and SVGAGI. CDR3 length: 14 amino acids.